The 20 T cell receptor beta chains presented below share a single source sample, sequenced in a study of identical twins. TCRdb recomputed calls from the 5' RACE reads with MiXCR, one row per CDR3 protein. The sample shows about 530,000 distinct CDR3 sequences, under 25% of them seen only once. These data were likewise used in another study, on yellow fever vaccine responses in identical twins.

Sequencing was carried out using CD4+ T cells sorted from blood. The receptors come from a woman under 30 in good health.

This clonotype appeared a few times. The chain is built from TRBV10-3 and TRBJ1-1; D may be TRBD1 (6 bases). Germline V CDR1 and CDR2: ENHRY, SYGVKD. This CDR3 has 12 amino acids. Deletions cut 6 bases from V and 6 bases from J, with 11 bases between. The CDR3 loop is CAIRVEGAEAFF. The CDR3 DNA is TGTGCCATCAGGGTGGAGGGGGCTGAAGCTTTCTTT.

The chain employs TRBV20-1 and TRBJ2-1; no firm D call. CDR1 and CDR2 from the germline V gene are DFQATT and SNEGSKA (reference sequence). The CDR3 extends over 13 amino acids. The V gene lost 7 bases and the J gene lost 5 bases, with 15 bases spanning the gap. Here the CDR3 reads CSVVVRPHNEQFF. The DNA for the CDR3 is TGCAGTGTGGTAGTTCGGCCCCACAATGAGCAGTTCTTC.

This clonotype occurred a few times. The rearrangement uses TRBV28 and TRBJ1-6, with D perhaps matching TRBD1 (5 bases). CDR3 length equals 16 residues. CDR1 is MDHEN, CDR2 SYDVKM, per germline. The V end lost 7 bases, the J end lost 0 bases, and 13 bases lay between the germline ends. CDR3 amino acids: CASTMGTSSYNSPLHF. The CDR3 DNA sequence: TGTGCCAGCACTATGGGGACGAGCTCCTATAATTCACCCCTCCACTTT.

In its sample, this clonotype was seen a few times. The chain recombines TRBV29-1 with TRBJ1-1; TRBD1 is a possible D gene (5 bases). CDR1 is SQVTM and CDR2 is ANQGSEA in the germline V gene. V dropped 2 bases and J dropped 0 bases, with 10 bases sitting between them. The CDR3 loop spans 14 amino acids. This chain's CDR3 is CSVELGRLNTEAFF. For the CDR3, the DNA is TGCAGCGTTGAACTGGGACGTCTGAACACTGAAGCTTTCTTT. Looking up the rest from reference TRBV29-1 and TRBJ1-1 gives the full variable domain: SAVISQKPSRDICQRGTSLTIQCQVDSQVTMMFWYRQQPGQSLTLIATANQGSEATYESGFVIDKFPISRPNLTFSTLTVSNMSPEDSSIYLCSVELGRLNTEAFFGQGTRLTVV.

This clonotype was seen only a few times. The chain has TRBV7-2 and TRBJ1-5, with D hard to call. Germline assignment: CDR1 SGHTA and CDR2 FQGNSA. V was cut by 5 bases and J by 6 bases, with 11 bases left in between. The CDR3 contains 13 residues. The CDR3 DNA is TGTGCCAGCAGCGGGAGGTTTGGTCAGCCCCAGCATTTT. This translates into CASSGRFGQPQHF.

This chain links TRBV5-1 with TRBJ1-2, with D tentatively TRBD1 (6 bases). CDR3 length: 15 amino acids. Between the trimmed V and J ends, which lost 3 bases and 7 bases, there was a span of 19 bases. Germline V gene lookup returns CDR1 SGHRS and CDR2 YFSETQ. CDR3 protein: CASSSAQQGSGGYTF. The DNA of the CDR3 is TGCGCCAGCAGCTCAGCGCAACAGGGATCGGGTGGCTACACCTTC.

The CDR3 DNA follows: TGTGCCAGCAGCGTTAGCCCCACCTCTCCGGGACGGACGCAGTATTTT. It specifies CASSVSPTSPGRTQYF. The rearrangement uses TRBV7-9 and TRBJ2-3; the D gene could be TRBD1 or TRBD2 (5 bases each). The V gene's germline CDR1 is SEHNR and CDR2 FQNEAQ (reference sequence). This CDR3 spans 16 amino acids. V was pared by 5 bases and J by 9 bases, with 24 bases between.

The chain joins TRBV5-1 to TRBJ2-3; TRBD2 agrees at 11 bases. The CDR3 extends over 17 amino acids. CDR1 and CDR2 (germline): SGHRS, YFSETQ. The V and J ends lost 2 bases and 5 bases, in that order; junction bases with no gene match: 10. CDR3 DNA sequence: TGCGCCAGCAGCTTTTTGCTTACTAGCGGGGGAGGAGATACGCAGTATTTT. This encodes CASSFLLTSGGGDTQYF.

This clonotype has just a few counts. Written as DNA, the CDR3 is TGTGCCATCAGTGAGTTTTATGAAAGATCAGATTCACCCCTCCACTTT. Its translation: CAISEFYERSDSPLHF. The rearrangement links TRBV10-3 to TRBJ1-6, with D uncertain. Germline loops: CDR1 ENHRY, CDR2 SYGVKD. V was pared by 1 base and J by 8 bases, with 15 bases between. This CDR3 has 16 residues.

This clonotype was counted between two and nine times. J is TRBJ2-1 and V is TRBV5-1; the match to TRBD2 covers 9 bases. V was clipped by 3 bases and J by 1 base; unmatched bases: 5. The CDR3 is made up of 16 amino acids. CDR1 is SGHRS, CDR2 YFSETQ, per germline. The CDR3 sequence: CASSSLAGLSYNEQFF. In nucleotides, the CDR3 is TGCGCCAGCAGCTCTCTAGCGGGGTTATCCTACAATGAGCAGTTCTTC.

This clonotype was observed a few times. V gene TRBV24-1 combines with J gene TRBJ2-1; TRBD2 might be the D (6 bases). V was trimmed by 3 bases and J by 9 bases, leaving 20 bases between them. The CDR3 is made up of 16 amino acids. CDR1 KGHDR and CDR2 SFDVKD come from the germline V gene. CDR3 nucleotides: TGTGCCACCAGTGATCCTTCCCCTTCTAGCGCTGGTGAGCAGTTCTTC. It codes for CATSDPSPSSAGEQFF.

The chain combines TRBV7-6 with TRBJ2-3; D may be TRBD2 (5 bases). The V gene lost 8 bases and the J gene lost 2 bases, with 20 bases spanning the gap. The CDR3 contains 16 residues. CDR1 is SGHVS and CDR2 is FNYEAQ in the germline V gene. The CDR3 loop reads CASSSSGGSATDTQYF. CDR3 sequence (DNA): TGTGCCAGCTCCTCTAGTGGTGGTAGCGCCACAGATACGCAGTATTTT. The whole variable domain, remainder taken from reference TRBV7-6 and TRBJ2-3, is GAGVSQSPRYKVTKRGQDVALRCDPISGHVSLYWYRQALGQGPEFLTYFNYEAQQDKSGLPNDRFSAERPEGSISTLTIQRTEQRDSAMYRCASSSSGGSATDTQYFGPGTRLTVL.

The rearrangement joins TRBV15 to TRBJ2-7, with D tentatively TRBD1 or TRBD2 (5 bases each). The CDR3 sequence is 16 residues long. V lost 1 base to trimming and J lost 3 bases, with 16 bases between them. Germline CDR1 reads LNHNV; CDR2 reads YYDKDF (reference sequence). This chain's CDR3 is CATSRGGFLGSYEQYF. Written as DNA, the CDR3 is TGTGCCACCAGCAGAGGGGGGTTTTTGGGGAGCTACGAGCAGTACTTC.

This chain connects TRBV14 to TRBJ2-1; no clear D gene. The V and J ends lost 1 base and 6 bases respectively, with 7 bases between them. Germline V gene sequence: CDR1 SGHDN, CDR2 FVKESK. This CDR3 is 13 amino acids long. This CDR3 is CASSQVRGNEQFF. The CDR3 nucleotides read TGTGCCAGCAGCCAAGTCCGTGGCAATGAGCAGTTCTTC. Filled out from reference TRBV14 and TRBJ2-1, the complete variable domain reads EAGVTQFPSHSVIEKGQTVTLRCDPISGHDNLYWYRRVMGKEIKFLLHFVKESKQDESGMPNNRFLAERTGGTYSTLKVQPAELEDSGVYFCASSQVRGNEQFFGPGTRLTVL.

The chain has TRBV29-1 and TRBJ2-5, with D perhaps matching TRBD2 (6 bases). The germline CDR1 and CDR2 sequences are SQVTM and ANQGSEA. Trimming removed 4 bases from V and 5 bases from J, with 17 bases in between. The CDR3 is 14 residues long. DNA of the CDR3: TGCAGCGTTGCCCCCCGACTAGTGACGGAGACCCAGTACTTC. Translation gives CSVAPRLVTETQYF.

This clonotype occurred many times. The chain is built from TRBV6-2 or TRBV6-3 and TRBJ2-3; D is unresolved. The V gene lost 8 bases and the J gene lost 1 base, with 16 bases spanning the gap. The V gene's germline CDR1 is MNHEY and CDR2 SVGEGT. CDR3 length: 15 residues. CDR3 in DNA: TGTGCCAGCTGCTTAGGTCCCGGCGGCACAGATACGCAGTATTTT. This sequence encodes CASCLGPGGTDTQYF.

The rearrangement uses TRBV7-2 and TRBJ1-3; D is possibly TRBD1 (5 bases). Trimming removed 5 bases from V and 4 bases from J, with 12 bases in between. CDR1 is SGHTA, CDR2 FQGNSA, per germline. This CDR3 spans 14 amino acids. The CDR3 is CASSGGVSGNTIYF. The CDR3 DNA reads as TGTGCCAGCAGCGGAGGGGTGTCGGGAAACACCATATATTTT.

This clonotype was found a few times. J is TRBJ2-7 and V is TRBV7-9, with D possibly TRBD2 on 6 matching bases. Germline CDR1 is SEHNR and CDR2 is FQNEAQ (reference sequence). This CDR3 comprises 14 residues. V lost 7 bases and J lost 3, with 16 bases in between. CDR3 sequence (DNA): TGTGCCAGCACCTTTAGCGGTGGGGTCTACGAGCAGTACTTC. This encodes CASTFSGGVYEQYF.

The rearrangement joins TRBV20-1 to TRBJ2-2; no clear D gene. The V end was cut by 4 bases, the J end by 4 bases, with 10 bases between. Germline V gene data show CDR1 as DFQATT and CDR2 as SNEGSKA (reference sequence). There are 13 residues in the CDR3. In nucleotides, the CDR3 is TGCAGTGCTAACAGTTTGGGCACCGGGGAGCTGTTTTTT. Translation gives CSANSLGTGELFF.

This clonotype has more than one count but fewer than ten. J is TRBJ2-3 and V is TRBV6-1, with D possibly being TRBD1 (6 bases). Trimming took 1 base from V and 1 from J, leaving 12 bases between them. This CDR3 has 16 amino acids. The germline V gene has CDR1 MNHNS and CDR2 SASEGT. The CDR3 protein is CASSEGGTFGTDTQYF. The CDR3 region has the DNA TGTGCCAGCAGTGAAGGGGGGACATTCGGCACAGATACGCAGTATTTT.